The 11 T cell receptor beta chains presented below share a single source sample, sequenced in a study of T cells after yellow fever vaccination. TCRdb itself ran the 5' RACE reads through MiXCR, one entry per CDR3 protein. The repertoire includes 310,000 or so distinct CDR3 sequences, about 6.6% of them detected once, and 15% to 20% sits in the top ten. This specimen consisted of PBMCs, obtained 35 to 50 days after the first yellow fever vaccination. These receptors came from a man aged 18 to 29 who received the YFV17D yellow fever vaccine.

V is TRBV9 and J is TRBJ1-1; D is unresolved. The ends were cut back, 3 bases at V and 5 bases at J, with 8 bases in the middle. CDR3 length equals 12 residues. Germline V gene data show CDR1 as SGDLS and CDR2 as YYNGEE. The CDR3 nucleotides read TGTGCCAGCAGCGCCTCGGAGACTGAAGCTTTCTTT. It translates to CASSASETEAFF.

V gene TRBV7-9 combines with J gene TRBJ2-7, with unresolved D. V lost 5 bases to trimming and J lost 2 bases, with 13 bases between them. The length of the CDR3 is 14 residues. The V gene's germline CDR1 is SEHNR and CDR2 FQNEAQ (reference sequence). This CDR3 is CASSTPGLPYEQYF. CDR3 coding DNA: TGTGCCAGCAGCACGCCCGGGCTCCCCTACGAGCAGTACTTC. Filled out from reference TRBV7-9 and TRBJ2-7, the complete variable domain reads DTGVSQNPRHKITKRGQNVTFRCDPISEHNRLYWYRQTLGQGPEFLTYFQNEAQLEKSRLLSDRFSAERPKGSFSTLEIQRTEQGDSAMYLCASSTPGLPYEQYFGPGTRLTVT.

This clonotype was seen a few times. The chain recombines TRBV7-9 with TRBJ1-1; 8 bases match TRBD1. Germline CDR1 is SEHNR and CDR2 is FQNEAQ (reference sequence). The CDR3 loop spans 14 amino acids. With V trimmed by 5 bases and J by 3 bases, 5 bases remained unmatched. CDR3 in DNA: TGTGCCAGCAGCCGTCAGGGGGCCTACACTGAAGCTTTCTTT. It encodes CASSRQGAYTEAFF. The full variable domain, in which reference TRBV7-9 and TRBJ1-1 provide the parts outside the CDR3, is DTGVSQNPRHKITKRGQNVTFRCDPISEHNRLYWYRQTLGQGPEFLTYFQNEAQLEKSRLLSDRFSAERPKGSFSTLEIQRTEQGDSAMYLCASSRQGAYTEAFFGQGTRLTVV.

The CDR3: CATSRGLRRGVGEKLFF. CDR3 sequence (DNA): TGTGCCACCAGCAGAGGCCTCCGTAGGGGGGTGGGTGAAAAACTGTTTTTT. The chain links TRBV15 to TRBJ1-4, with TRBD1 as a possible D gene (6 bases). Per germline, CDR1 LNHNV and CDR2 YYDKDF (reference sequence). The CDR3 contains 17 residues. V shed 1 base and J shed 7 bases, with 19 bases lying between them. The variable domain in full, completed from reference TRBV15 and TRBJ1-4, reads DAMVIQNPRYQVTQFGKPVTLSCSQTLNHNVMYWYQQKSSQAPKLLFHYYDKDFNNEADTPDNFQSRRPNTSFCFLDIRSPGLGDTAMYLCATSRGLRRGVGEKLFFGSGTQLSVL.

This clonotype was counted only a few times. The V gene is TRBV9, the J gene TRBJ2-1; D is uncertain. This CDR3 has 12 amino acids. From germline, CDR1 is SGDLS and CDR2 YYNGEE. V was clipped by 1 base and J by 10 bases, with 9 bases between them. The CDR3, as DNA: TGTGCCAGCAGCGTACACCCCAAGGAGCAGTTCTTC. Translated: CASSVHPKEQFF. The full variable domain, with the rest looked up from reference TRBV9 and TRBJ2-1, is DSGVTQTPKHLITATGQRVTLRCSPRSGDLSVYWYQQSLDQGLQFLIQYYNGEERAKGNILERFSAQQFPDLHSELNLSSLELGDSALYFCASSVHPKEQFFGPGTRLTVL.

This clonotype was seen once. The chain couples TRBV25-1 to TRBJ2-3; 7 bases are a match to TRBD2. V shed 6 bases and J 2 bases; nucleotides not matched to a gene: 5. The germline gives CDR1 MGHDK, CDR2 SYGVNS. The CDR3 consists of 14 residues. The chain's CDR3 is CASRGRGFTDTQYF. DNA of the CDR3: TGTGCCAGCAGGGGGAGGGGCTTCACAGATACGCAGTATTTT. Full variable domain (rest looked up from reference TRBV25-1 and TRBJ2-3): EADIYQTPRYLVIGTGKKITLECSQTMGHDKMYWYQQDPGMELHLIHYSYGVNSTEKGDLSSESTVSRIRTEHFPLTLESARPSHTSQYLCASRGRGFTDTQYFGPGTRLTVL.

At least ten counts were recorded for this clonotype. The V and J genes are TRBV3-1 and TRBJ2-7, with D possibly matching TRBD1 (5 bases). The CDR3 consists of 14 residues. V was trimmed by 0 bases and J by 0 bases, leaving 6 bases between them. Per germline, CDR1 LGHDT and CDR2 YNNKEL (reference sequence). In DNA form, the CDR3 reads TGTGCCAGCAGCCAAGATGACAGCTCCTACGAGCAGTACTTC. Translation gives CASSQDDSSYEQYF.

This clonotype was observed a few times. The chain employs TRBV6-1 and TRBJ2-1; TRBD2 matches 11 bases. Germline V gene lookup returns CDR1 MNHNS and CDR2 SASEGT. The CDR3 has 14 amino acids. After removal of 7 bases from V and 7 bases from J, the junction contained 6 bases not matched to a gene. Written as DNA, the CDR3 is TGTGCCAGCACGGTAGCGGGGGGGGAGAATGAGCAGTTCTTC. Amino acid sequence: CASTVAGGENEQFF.

This clonotype has a count of ten or more. The chain uses TRBV10-1 and TRBJ2-3, with D tentatively TRBD2 (6 bases). The germline CDR1 and CDR2 sequences are WNHNN and SYGVQD (reference sequence). V shed 7 bases and J shed 2 bases, with 13 bases lying between them. CDR3 length: 14 residues. CDR3 protein: CASNRGAPTDTQYF. The DNA of the CDR3 is TGCGCCAGCAACCGCGGGGCACCCACAGATACGCAGTATTTT.

This clonotype has just a few counts. The V gene is TRBV28, the J gene TRBJ2-1; maybe TRBD2 (6 bases). The CDR3 extends over 16 amino acids. CDR1 is MDHEN, CDR2 SYDVKM, per germline. The germline V and J ends were trimmed by 8 bases and 7 bases, with 24 bases remaining between them. CDR3 in amino acids: CASRPFSGSEGNEQFF. The DNA for the CDR3 is TGTGCCAGCCGACCATTTAGCGGCTCCGAGGGGAATGAGCAGTTCTTC.

The gene calls are TRBV2 and TRBJ2-4, with D unresolved. Trimming left V 7 bases short and J 6 bases short, with 13 bases between. The CDR3 loop spans 13 amino acids. Germline CDR1 SNHLY, CDR2 FYNNEI. Here the CDR3 DNA reads TGTGCCAGCAAATCCTCTGCCGGAAACATTCAGTACTTC. The encoded protein is CASKSSAGNIQYF. Supplemented by reference TRBV2 and TRBJ2-4, the full variable domain reads EPEVTQTPSHQVTQMGQEVILRCVPISNHLYFYWYRQILGQKVEFLVSFYNNEISEKSEIFDDQFSVERPDGSNFTLKIRSTKLEDSAMYFCASKSSAGNIQYFGAGTRLSVL.